This TCR beta chain was sequenced for a study of regulatory T cells in long-lasting Graves disease. Whole-study context: Prior antithyroid drug treatment in newly diagnosed Graves' patients lasted under 3 months. Study-wide findings and caveats: Those with persistent Graves' had less TCR diversity than newly diagnosed patients.

With iRepertoire HTBI primers and Arm-PCR of CDR3 regions, TCR beta libraries were built. A single record per CDR3 protein comes from TCRdb applying MiXCR to the multiplex PCR reads. In the table there are roughly 520,000 distinct CDR3 sequences, around 12% of which are singletons. Time point denoted: newly diagnosed GD, antithyroid drugs for less than 3 months. RNA from PBMCs was the source of the TCR library. The CDR3 runs 17 residues. CDR1 and CDR2 from the germline V gene are MDHEN and SYDVKM. This clonotype has ten or more counts. The antigen is undetermined. Compared with germline, one end of the junction differs, possibly owing to a read error. This same sample was also taken into another study, of T cells in Graves' hyperthyroidism and ophthalmopathy. From that paper: The primer set for the first-round RT-PCR of the TCR CDR3 was HTBI. Most expanded thyroid clonotypes above 0.001 also appeared in blood.

The source material was peripheral blood mononuclear cells (PBMCs), sampled at new diagnosis, from a patient treated with antithyroid drugs. The sequence was collected from a woman in her thirties with Graves disease. The rearrangement uses TRBV28 and TRBJ2-1; 10 bases agree with TRBD2. In DNA form, the CDR3 reads TGTGCCGGCAGTTCACCTAATAGCGGGAGGTCCCACAATGAGCAGTTCTTC. Translation gives CAGSSPNSGRSHNEQFF.